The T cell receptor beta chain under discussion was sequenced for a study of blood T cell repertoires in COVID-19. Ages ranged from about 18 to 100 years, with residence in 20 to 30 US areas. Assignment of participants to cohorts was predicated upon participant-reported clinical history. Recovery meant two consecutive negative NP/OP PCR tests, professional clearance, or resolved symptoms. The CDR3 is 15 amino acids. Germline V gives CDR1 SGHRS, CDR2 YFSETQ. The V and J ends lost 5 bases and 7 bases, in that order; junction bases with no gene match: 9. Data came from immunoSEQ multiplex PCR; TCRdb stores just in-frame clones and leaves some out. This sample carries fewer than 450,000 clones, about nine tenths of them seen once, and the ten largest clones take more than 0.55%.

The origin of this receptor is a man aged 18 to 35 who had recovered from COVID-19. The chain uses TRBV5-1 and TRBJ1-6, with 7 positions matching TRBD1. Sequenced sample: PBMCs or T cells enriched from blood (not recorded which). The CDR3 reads CASRETDRTNSPLHF. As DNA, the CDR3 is TGCGCCAGCAGAGAGACGGACAGGACGAATTCACCCCTCCACTTT.